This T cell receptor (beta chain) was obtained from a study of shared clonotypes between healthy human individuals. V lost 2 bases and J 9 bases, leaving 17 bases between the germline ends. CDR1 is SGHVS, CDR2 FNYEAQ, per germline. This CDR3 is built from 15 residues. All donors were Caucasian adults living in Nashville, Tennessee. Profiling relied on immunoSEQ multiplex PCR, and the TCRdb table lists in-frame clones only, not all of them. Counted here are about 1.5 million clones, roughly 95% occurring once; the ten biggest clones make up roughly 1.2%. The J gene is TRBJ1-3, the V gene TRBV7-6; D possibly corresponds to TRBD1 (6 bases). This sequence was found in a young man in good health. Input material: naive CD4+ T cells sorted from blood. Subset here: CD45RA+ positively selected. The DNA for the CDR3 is TGTGCCAGCAGCTTACTTTCTGGACAGTCCTCCACCATATATTTT. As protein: CASSLLSGQSSTIYF.